These T cell receptor beta chains were read from a single sample in a study of OX40 agonist ivuxolimab in advanced cancers. Generated by immunoSEQ multiplex PCR, the TCRdb table keeps only in-frame clones and is missing some. The table shows fewer than 90,000 clones, with about 88% occurring only once. The sample in question was CD4+ or CD8+ T cells sorted from blood, obtained in a trial of the OX40 agonist ivuxolimab. The source of these receptors is an adult with an advanced solid tumor such as melanoma, head and neck, liver or kidney cancer. The CDR3 runs from the conserved cysteine through the conserved F or W. D genes are given only for firm matches. A row's size may be missing; if present it is once, few, many or a size class.

cdr3_nt cdr3_aa d_call clone_size j_call v_call
TGTGCCAGCAGCGTACGAGGGTATAGCACAGATACGCAGTATTTT CASSVRGYSTDTQYF . . TRBJ2-3 TRBV9
TGTGCCAGCAGCTTGGCGCAGGCCCTCGTAGTGACCCAGTACTTC CASSLAQALVVTQYF . . TRBJ2-5 TRBV5-6
TGTGCCAGCAGCGTGGGCAGGGGGCAAGAGACCCAGTACTTC CASSVGRGQETQYF TRBD1 . TRBJ2-5 TRBV9
TGTGCCAGCAGCTTAGGACAGGTAGATCAGCCCCAGCATTTT CASSLGQVDQPQHF . . TRBJ1-5 TRBV7-9
TGTGCCAGCAGCTACCCGACCACAGGGCATGAGCAGTTCTTC CASSYPTTGHEQFF . . TRBJ2-1 TRBV13
TGTGCCAGCAGGGAAGGGGGCGGGAATGAAAAACTGTTTTTT CASREGGGNEKLFF TRBD1 . TRBJ1-4 TRBV2
TGCGCCAGCAGCCAAGTCATCGACAGGGAATTTGGCTATGGCTACACCTTC CASSQVIDREFGYGYTF TRBD1 . TRBJ1-2 TRBV4-3
TGTGCCAGCAGCCCGGGGACTAGCGCCGGGGAGCTGTTTTTT CASSPGTSAGELFF TRBD2 once TRBJ2-2 TRBV13
TGTGCCAGCAGCTCGACGACAGGGAGGAACACTGAAGCTTTCTTT CASSSTTGRNTEAFF TRBD1 once TRBJ1-1 TRBV7-8
TGTGCCAGCAGCCCTGGGGGGCCATATGGCTACACCTTC CASSPGGPYGYTF . . TRBJ1-2 TRBV25-1
TGTGCCAGCAGCCCACAGGGGAGCTCCTACGAGCAGTACTTC CASSPQGSSYEQYF TRBD1 . TRBJ2-7 TRBV7-3
TGTGCCAGCAGCTTAGTCTCAGGGGGCAATGAGCAGTTCTTC CASSLVSGGNEQFF TRBD1 once TRBJ2-1 TRBV7-2
TGTGCCAGCAGCCAAGGAAACATCCTTTATGGCTACACCTTC CASSQGNILYGYTF . . TRBJ1-2 TRBV14
TGTGCCAGCAGCCAAGTGGGCGGGGGCTATGGAAACATTCAGTACTTC CASSQVGGGYGNIQYF . . TRBJ2-4 TRBV14
TGCGCCAGCCGCACCTCCCCGAACACTGAAGCTTTCTTT CASRTSPNTEAFF . few TRBJ1-1 TRBV5-1
TGTGCCAGCAGTGAAAAAGAGGGGATCGATGGCTACACCTTC CASSEKEGIDGYTF . . TRBJ1-2 TRBV6-1
TGTGCCAGCAGTTACCAGCAGGGACCCTCCTACGAGCAGTACTTC CASSYQQGPSYEQYF . . TRBJ2-7 TRBV6-5